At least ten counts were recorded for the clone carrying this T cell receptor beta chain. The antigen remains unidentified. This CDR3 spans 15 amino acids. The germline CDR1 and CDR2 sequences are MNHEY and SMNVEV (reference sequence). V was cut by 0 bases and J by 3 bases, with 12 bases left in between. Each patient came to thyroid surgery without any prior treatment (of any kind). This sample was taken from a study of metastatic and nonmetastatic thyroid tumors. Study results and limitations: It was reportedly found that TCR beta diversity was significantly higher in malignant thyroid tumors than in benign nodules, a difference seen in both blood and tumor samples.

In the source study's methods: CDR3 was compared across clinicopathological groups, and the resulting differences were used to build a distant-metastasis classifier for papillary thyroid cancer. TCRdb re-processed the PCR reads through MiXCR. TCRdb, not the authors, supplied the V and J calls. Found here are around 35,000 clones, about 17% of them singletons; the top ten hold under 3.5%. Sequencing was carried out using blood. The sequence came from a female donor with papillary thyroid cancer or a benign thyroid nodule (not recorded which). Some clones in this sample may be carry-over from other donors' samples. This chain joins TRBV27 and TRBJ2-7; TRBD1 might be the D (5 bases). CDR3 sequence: CASSLSGVLLYEQYF. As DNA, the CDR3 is TGTGCCAGCAGTTTATCAGGGGTCCTACTCTACGAGCAGTACTTC.